The sequence of this T cell receptor (beta chain) was determined in a study of T cell changes during pregnancy in multiple sclerosis. The data were produced by immunoSEQ multiplex PCR, yet TCRdb's version contains in-frame clones alone and is incomplete. The sample lists over 55,000 clones; about 90% were seen once. Trimming at V came to 0 bases and at J to 5 bases, leaving 5 bases not matched to a gene. The germline CDR1 and CDR2 sequences are SGHRS and YFSETQ. The CDR3 length is 16 residues. This clonotype was obtained from a female donor with multiple sclerosis, enrolled in a pregnancy study. Source: peripheral blood, taken in the first trimester of pregnancy. The chain is built from TRBV5-1 and TRBJ2-2; TRBD1 aligns across 9 bases. The CDR3 is CASSLDGQGRTGELFF. Here the CDR3 DNA reads TGCGCCAGCAGCTTGGACGGACAGGGGCGGACCGGGGAGCTGTTTTTT.